These 10 T cell receptor beta chains originate from one sample sequenced in a study of cytomegalovirus exposure and HLA in healthy donors. A multiplex PCR was run with 60 Vbeta primers and 13 Jbeta primers. The protocol was immunoSEQ multiplex PCR, while the TCRdb copy is restricted to in-frame clones and leaves out a portion. The sample is made up of about 150,000 clones, and the top ten hold 2.1% of it. Material: PBMCs. The origin of the receptors is a young man in good health and CMV-seronegative.

V and J are TRBV5-1 and TRBJ1-5; 9 bases agree with TRBD1. The germline V gene encodes CDR1 SGHRS and CDR2 YFSETQ. The J segment lost 6 bases and the V segment lost 4 bases, leaving 11 bases of the junction unmatched. The CDR3 covers 16 residues. The CDR3 here is CASSPNTGGAGQPQHF. CDR3 sequence (DNA): TGCGCCAGCAGCCCAAATACAGGGGGCGCGGGTCAGCCCCAGCATTTT.

V and J are TRBV4-3 and TRBJ2-7; tentatively, D is TRBD2 (7 bases). CDR3 length: 18 amino acids. Trimming left V 3 bases short and J 3 bases short, with 24 bases between. From germline, CDR1 is LGHNA and CDR2 YSLEER. The CDR3 region has the DNA TGCGCCAGCAGCCAGGGGGGGGCTACAGTGGGTTCCGACTACGAGCAGTACTTC. Protein product: CASSQGGATVGSDYEQYF.

The V call is TRBV11-2, the J call TRBJ1-1; D gene uncertain. V was shortened by 1 base and J by 8 bases, with 14 bases between the two germline ends. The CDR3 has 14 amino acids. Germline V CDR1 and CDR2: SGHAT, FQNNGV. The CDR3 sequence: CASSLGVTTGEAFF. CDR3 nucleotides: TGTGCCAGCAGCTTAGGAGTGACGACCGGGGAAGCTTTCTTT.

The gene calls are TRBV7-8 and TRBJ2-3, with D perhaps matching TRBD1 (5 bases). CDR1 is SGHVS and CDR2 is FQNEAQ in the germline V gene. This CDR3 contains 13 residues. V was cut by 1 base and J by 4 bases, with 6 bases left in between. The CDR3 DNA reads TGTGCCAGCAGCTTAGAAGGGGCAGATACGCAGTATTTT. As protein: CASSLEGADTQYF.

This chain joins TRBV28 and TRBJ1-3, with TRBD1 matching 8 bases. V shed 10 bases and J 4 bases; nucleotides not matched to a gene: 24. Germline V CDR1 and CDR2: MDHEN, SYDVKM. The CDR3 has 19 residues. The CDR3 protein is CATRTGTIGRSGSGNTIYF. Here the CDR3 DNA reads TGTGCCACCAGGACAGGGACCATCGGAAGGTCCGGGTCCGGAAACACCATATATTTT.

The J gene is TRBJ2-1, the V gene TRBV18, with D possibly being TRBD1 (5 bases). The CDR3 consists of 16 residues. Between the trimmed V and J ends, which lost 6 bases and 5 bases, there was a span of 20 bases. Germline CDR1 KGHSH, CDR2 LQKENI. The CDR3 protein is CASSSRQGVVDNEQFF. DNA for the CDR3: TGTGCCAGCTCGTCCCGGCAAGGGGTGGTGGACAATGAGCAGTTCTTC.

The chain recombines TRBV5-1 with TRBJ2-1; a weak D match, TRBD2 (6 bases). Germline CDR1 reads SGHRS; CDR2 reads YFSETQ. The V end was cut by 0 bases, the J end by 3 bases, with 10 bases between. The CDR3 sequence is 15 residues long. The CDR3 protein is CASSLGSGLYNEQFF. In nucleotides, the CDR3 is TGCGCCAGCAGCTTGGGTAGCGGACTCTACAATGAGCAGTTCTTC.

This rearrangement joins TRBV4-3 to TRBJ1-3; a possible D gene is TRBD1 (5 bases). Germline V gene lookup returns CDR1 LGHNA and CDR2 YSLEER. The CDR3 spans 18 residues. V was pared by 0 bases and J by 4 bases, with 19 bases between. CDR3 loop: CASSQDHAGSFAGNTIYF. In DNA, the CDR3 is TGCGCCAGCAGCCAAGACCACGCAGGGTCGTTTGCCGGAAACACCATATATTTT.

The chain employs TRBV7-3 and TRBJ2-1; TRBD2 matches at 14 bases. The germline V gene has CDR1 SGHTA and CDR2 FQGTGA. The CDR3 runs to 16 residues. Unmatched junction bases numbered 6, after V lost 3 bases and J lost 8 bases. The CDR3 coding sequence is TGTGCCAGCAGCTTCCGACTAGCGGGAGGGCCCCATGAGCAGTTCTTC. This sequence encodes CASSFRLAGGPHEQFF. The variable domain in full, completed from reference TRBV7-3 and TRBJ2-1, reads GAGVSQTPSNKVTEKGKYVELRCDPISGHTALYWYRQSLGQGPEFLIYFQGTGAADDSGLPNDRFFAVRPEGSVSTLKIQRTERGDSAVYLCASSFRLAGGPHEQFFGPGTRLTVL.

The rearrangement uses TRBV6-1 and TRBJ1-3, with no clear D. The V and J ends lost 1 base and 0 bases respectively, with 7 bases between them. Germline V gene sequence: CDR1 MNHNS, CDR2 SASEGT. The CDR3 is 15 residues long. Here the CDR3 reads CASSEDIFSGNTIYF. The CDR3 DNA reads TGTGCCAGCAGTGAAGACATCTTCTCTGGAAACACCATATATTTT.